Listed here are 7 T cell receptor beta chains from one sample, sequenced in a study of identical twins. From the 5' RACE reads, TCRdb called clonotypes with MiXCR, one entry per CDR3 protein. The data hold hundreds of thousands of distinct CDR3 sequences, with 20% to 25% observed a single time. Another study also made use of these data, one on T cells expressing NK-cell markers.

Sequenced input: PBMCs. These TCRs come from a woman in her late teens or twenties in good health.

The chain carries TRBV7-6 and TRBJ2-7, with 10 bases fitting TRBD1. The CDR3 totals 15 residues. CDR1 and CDR2 (germline): SGHVS, FNYEAQ. The junction had 6 bases not matched to a gene; V was cut back by 3 bases and J by 4 bases. The CDR3 is CASSFSGTGVYEQYF. In DNA, the CDR3 is TGTGCCAGCAGCTTTTCCGGGACAGGGGTGTACGAGCAGTACTTC.

This sequence joins TRBV27 and TRBJ2-7, with 11 bases matching TRBD1. The CDR3 has 16 residues. Germline V gene sequence: CDR1 MNHEY, CDR2 SMNVEV (reference sequence). V dropped 5 bases and J dropped 3; count of bases not matched to a gene: 9. The CDR3 bases are TGTGCCAGCAGTATACTTGGGGACAGGGGGTTCTACGAGCAGTACTTC. This gives the protein CASSILGDRGFYEQYF.

V usage is TRBV5-1 and J usage is TRBJ2-3; 9 bases line up with TRBD2. Germline lookup yields CDR1 SGHRS and CDR2 YFSETQ. This CDR3 is 16 amino acids long. The J segment lost 2 bases and the V segment lost 1 base, leaving 5 bases of the junction unmatched. CDR3 in DNA: TGCGCCAGCAGCTTGAGTCCTAGCGGGGTCACAGATACGCAGTATTTT. This translates into CASSLSPSGVTDTQYF.

The chain links TRBV5-1 to TRBJ1-2; D gene unclear. The germline gives CDR1 SGHRS, CDR2 YFSETQ. The CDR3 sequence is 15 residues long. Trimming removed 4 bases at V and 4 bases at J, with 17 bases between. The CDR3 bases are TGCGCCAGCAGCCCGTCCTCCGGCGGGCGCTATGGCTACACCTTC. Its protein product is CASSPSSGGRYGYTF.

This clonotype was seen just once. The junction shows a germline mismatch at one end, possibly a read error. This chain's CDR3 is CTSSPRAGGPREQYF. DNA for the CDR3: TGCACCAGCAGTCCACGGGCAGGAGGGCCTCGGGAGCAGTACTTC. The chain joins TRBV27 to TRBJ2-7; D possibly corresponds to TRBD2 (6 bases). The CDR3 is 15 residues long. The germline gives CDR1 MNHEY, CDR2 SMNVEV (reference sequence).

The V and J genes are TRBV6-1 and TRBJ1-2; no reliable D call. The CDR3 is 12 amino acids. The germline CDR1 and CDR2 sequences are MNHNS and SASEGT. The V and J ends lost 6 bases and 2 bases respectively, with 7 bases between them. In nucleotides, the CDR3 is TGTGCCAGCAGCGAAATCAACTATGGCTACACCTTC. Protein sequence: CASSEINYGYTF.

This chain joins TRBV4-1 and TRBJ1-2, with 11 bases identical to TRBD1. Germline assignment: CDR1 MGHRA and CDR2 YSYEKL. The CDR3 consists of 17 residues. The V segment lost 5 bases and the J segment 4 bases; nucleotides outside the gene matches: 12. The chain's CDR3 is CASSKAPGQGDLYGYTF. CDR3 coding DNA: TGCGCCAGCAGCAAAGCGCCGGGACAGGGGGACCTCTATGGCTACACCTTC.